One and the same sample provided the 24 T cell receptor beta chains below, sequenced in a study of T cell responses to AZD1222 COVID-19 vaccine. Sequencing was performed with immunoSEQ multiplex PCR; in TCRdb, only in-frame clones are kept and a portion is missing. This repertoire shows roughly 200,000 clones, approximately 92% found once; its top ten account for around 0.98%. This specimen was peripheral blood, taken 28 days after the second dose of the MenACWY control vaccine. The receptors here all came from an adult who received the MenACWY meningococcal vaccine as a control.

The DNA for the CDR3 is TGTGCCAGTAGTACCGCCGTGGGGACAGGGGTCTCACCCCTCCACTTT. Translating gives CASSTAVGTGVSPLHF. This sequence joins TRBV19 and TRBJ1-6, with 10 positions matching TRBD1. J was trimmed by 10 bases and V by 4 bases; bases with no gene match: 10. The CDR3 spans 16 residues. Germline lookup yields CDR1 LNHDA and CDR2 SQIVND (reference sequence). The entire variable domain, with the rest obtained from reference TRBV19 and TRBJ1-6, is as follows: DGGITQSPKYLFRKEGQNVTLSCEQNLNHDAMYWYRQDPGQGLRLIYYSQIVNDFQKGDIAEGYSVSREKKESFPLTVTSAQKNPTAFYLCASSTAVGTGVSPLHFGNGTRLTVT.

The J gene is TRBJ2-1, the V gene TRBV7-2; 10 nucleotides line up with TRBD2. The CDR3 spans 17 residues. Trimming cost V 1 base and J 7 bases; bases outside gene matches: 10. Germline V gene sequence: CDR1 SGHTA, CDR2 FQGNSA. The CDR3 nucleotides read TGTGCCAGCAGCTTAGTAGCGGGGGGCCCCCCTGGTAATGAGCAGTTCTTC. Translated: CASSLVAGGPPGNEQFF.

The chain carries TRBV6-2 or TRBV6-3 and TRBJ1-2, with D uncertain. Trimming removed 6 bases from V and 2 bases from J, with 7 bases in between. The CDR3 has 12 amino acids. Germline values: CDR1 MNHEY, CDR2 SVGEGT. As DNA, the CDR3 is TGTGCCAGCAGCTTCGACAACTATGGCTACACCTTC. This codes for CASSFDNYGYTF.

V and J are TRBV2 and TRBJ2-5, with D perhaps matching TRBD1 or TRBD2 (5 bases each). V was pared by 7 bases and J by 2 bases, with 11 bases between. The CDR3 runs 13 residues. Germline values: CDR1 SNHLY, CDR2 FYNNEI. CDR3 in amino acids: CASIRGVQETQYF. CDR3 in DNA: TGTGCCAGCATTCGGGGCGTTCAAGAGACCCAGTACTTC. Full variable domain (outside the CDR3, taken from reference TRBV2 and TRBJ2-5): EPEVTQTPSHQVTQMGQEVILRCVPISNHLYFYWYRQILGQKVEFLVSFYNNEISEKSEIFDDQFSVERPDGSNFTLKIRSTKLEDSAMYFCASIRGVQETQYFGPGTRLLVL.

The chain employs TRBV9 and TRBJ1-2, with D unclear. V was cut by 0 bases and J by 4 bases, with 7 bases left in between. The CDR3 totals 13 residues. The germline V gene encodes CDR1 SGDLS and CDR2 YYNGEE. The CDR3 loop is CASSVGSSYGYTF. The CDR3 region has the DNA TGTGCCAGCAGCGTAGGGAGTAGCTATGGCTACACCTTC.

The V call is TRBV29-1, the J call TRBJ2-7; TRBD2 matches 10 bases. The CDR3 runs to 12 residues. V lost 5 bases, J lost 5 bases, and 3 bases stayed unmatched. Germline lookup yields CDR1 SQVTM and CDR2 ANQGSEA. The CDR3 DNA reads TGCAGCGTTACTAGCGGGGTGAACGAGCAGTACTTC. Residues: CSVTSGVNEQYF.

The rearrangement uses TRBV30 and TRBJ2-5, with D perhaps matching TRBD2 (7 bases). Trimming took 5 bases from V and 5 from J, leaving 15 bases between them. Per the germline V gene, CDR1 is GTSNPN and CDR2 is SVGIG (reference sequence). The length of the CDR3 is 13 residues. The CDR3 DNA reads TGTGCCTGGGGACTCGGGGGGCAGGAGACCCAGTACTTC. Translation: CAWGLGGQETQYF. Variable domain in full (rest from reference TRBV30 and TRBJ2-5): SQTIHQWPATLVQPVGSPLSLECTVEGTSNPNLYWYRQAAGRGLQLLFYSVGIGQISSEVPQNLSASRPQDRQFILSSKKLLLSDSGFYLCAWGLGGQETQYFGPGTRLLVL.

The CDR3 protein is CASSLSGQGASGYTF. DNA for the CDR3: TGTGCCAGCAGTTTATCGGGACAGGGGGCGAGTGGCTACACCTTC. The chain joins TRBV28 to TRBJ1-2, with 12 bases fitting TRBD1. CDR3 length: 15 amino acids. V trimming: 1 base; J trimming: 7 bases; junction bases outside the gene matches: 4. CDR1 is MDHEN, CDR2 SYDVKM, per germline.

This clone was seen a handful of times. The chain carries TRBV6-5 and TRBJ1-4, with D uncertain. V lost 7 bases, J lost 4 bases, and 10 bases lay in between. The CDR3 has 13 residues. Germline assignment: CDR1 MNHEY and CDR2 SVGAGI. The DNA for the CDR3 is TGTGCCAGCACTCGGACTCATAATGAAAAACTGTTTTTT. Its protein product is CASTRTHNEKLFF.

This chain joins TRBV3-1 (or the pseudogene TRBV3-2) and TRBJ1-2; TRBD1 is a possible D gene (5 bases). Germline V CDR1 and CDR2: LGHDT, YNNKEL (reference sequence). There are 13 residues in the CDR3. V lost 1 base and J lost 2, with 5 bases in between. In DNA form, the CDR3 reads TGTGCCAGCAGCCAAGGACAGAACTATGGCTACACCTTC. Translated: CASSQGQNYGYTF.

The chain joins TRBV3-1 (or the pseudogene TRBV3-2) to TRBJ1-1; D is ambiguous. Germline V CDR1 and CDR2: LGHDT, YNNKEL (reference sequence). V was cut by 4 bases and J by 0 bases, with 3 bases left in between. The CDR3 has 12 residues. CDR3 nucleotides: TGTGCCAGCAGCCTTTTGAACACTGAAGCTTTCTTT. Amino acid sequence: CASSLLNTEAFF.

The chain carries TRBV19 and TRBJ1-1, with TRBD1 as a possible D gene (5 bases). The ends were cut back, 6 bases at V and 7 bases at J, with 12 bases in the middle. Germline V gene lookup returns CDR1 LNHDA and CDR2 SQIVND (reference sequence). This CDR3 contains 12 residues. The CDR3 loop is CASSRDGDEAFF. The CDR3, as DNA: TGTGCCAGTAGCCGGGACGGGGATGAAGCTTTCTTT.

This clone has only one observation. The chain couples TRBV7-2 to TRBJ2-2, with 10 bases aligning to TRBD2. The CDR3 covers 14 residues. CDR1 SGHTA and CDR2 FQGNSA come from the germline V gene. Trimming took 5 bases from V and 4 from J; bases not matched to a gene: 1. The CDR3 here is CASSQRGGTGELFF. In DNA, the CDR3 is TGTGCCAGCAGCCAGCGGGGGGGCACCGGGGAGCTGTTTTTT.

The rearrangement uses TRBV2 and TRBJ2-7; D remains unclear. Germline CDR1 is SNHLY and CDR2 is FYNNEI. The CDR3 is 14 residues long. Between the trimmed V and J ends, which lost 5 bases and 2 bases, there was a span of 13 bases. The CDR3 sequence: CASSQGPTAYEQYF. CDR3 bases: TGTGCCAGCAGTCAAGGACCGACGGCCTACGAGCAGTACTTC. Combining the CDR3 with reference TRBV2 and TRBJ2-7 gives the whole variable domain EPEVTQTPSHQVTQMGQEVILRCVPISNHLYFYWYRQILGQKVEFLVSFYNNEISEKSEIFDDQFSVERPDGSNFTLKIRSTKLEDSAMYFCASSQGPTAYEQYFGPGTRLTVT.

The rearrangement joins TRBV29-1 to TRBJ1-5; D possibly corresponds to TRBD1 (6 bases). V lost 8 bases, J lost 0 bases, and 11 bases lay in between. The CDR3 runs to 13 residues. Germline CDR1 is SQVTM and CDR2 is ANQGSEA. The CDR3 loop reads CSFKGGSNQPQHF. Here the CDR3 DNA reads TGCAGCTTCAAAGGGGGTAGCAATCAGCCCCAGCATTTT.

The chain combines TRBV5-1 with TRBJ2-2; TRBD1 might be the D (6 bases). Trimming removed 4 bases at V and 1 base at J, with 14 bases between. The CDR3 has 16 amino acids. Germline CDR1 and CDR2: SGHRS and YFSETQ. CDR3 region: CASSPRETGNTGELFF. Written as DNA, the CDR3 is TGCGCCAGCAGCCCCCGAGAGACAGGGAACACCGGGGAGCTGTTTTTT. The entire variable domain, with the rest obtained from reference TRBV5-1 and TRBJ2-2, is as follows: KAGVTQTPRYLIKTRGQQVTLSCSPISGHRSVSWYQQTPGQGLQFLFEYFSETQRNKGNFPGRFSGRQFSNSRSEMNVSTLELGDSALYLCASSPRETGNTGELFFGEGSRLTVL.

The rearrangement joins TRBV6-5 to TRBJ1-2, with D tentatively TRBD1 (5 bases). CDR1 MNHEY and CDR2 SVGAGI come from the germline V gene. Between the trimmed V and J ends, which lost 2 bases and 2 bases, there was a span of 6 bases. The CDR3 contains 13 residues. CDR3 nucleotides: TGTGCCAGCAGTTACGGGGGGAACTATGGCTACACCTTC. It codes for CASSYGGNYGYTF.

CDR3 loop: CASHRGQDQPQHF. CDR3 sequence (DNA): TGTGCCAGCCACAGGGGGCAAGACCAGCCCCAGCATTTT. This sequence joins TRBV6-4 and TRBJ1-5; 9 nucleotides align to TRBD1. Germline V gene sequence: CDR1 MRHNA, CDR2 SNTAGT. The length of the CDR3 is 13 residues. The ends lost 8 bases at V and 7 bases at J; junction bases unmatched: 6.

The chain uses TRBV5-1 and TRBJ1-2; D possibly corresponds to TRBD1 (6 bases). This CDR3 is 15 amino acids long. CDR1 is SGHRS, CDR2 YFSETQ, per germline. V was shortened by 1 base and J by 7 bases, with 17 bases between the two germline ends. The CDR3 sequence: CASSLRPGEDAGYTF. Here the CDR3 DNA reads TGCGCCAGCAGCTTGCGTCCAGGGGAGGATGCTGGCTACACCTTC.

The V and J genes are TRBV3-1 (or the pseudogene TRBV3-2) and TRBJ1-2; tentatively, D is TRBD1 (5 bases). This CDR3 comprises 16 residues. V gave up 0 bases and J gave up 4 bases, with 15 bases separating them. The germline V gene encodes CDR1 LGHDT and CDR2 YNNKEL (reference sequence). DNA of the CDR3: TGTGCCAGCAGCCAAGACTGGGGGACGACGTTCTATGGCTACACCTTC. Protein sequence: CASSQDWGTTFYGYTF.

This chain uses TRBV25-1 with TRBJ2-7; D tentatively fits TRBD1 or TRBD2 (5 bases each). V lost 6 bases and J lost 4, with 13 bases in between. CDR1 MGHDK and CDR2 SYGVNS come from the germline V gene. There are 13 residues in the CDR3. The CDR3 region has the DNA TGTGCCAGCAGCGAACCCGGGGCGTACGAGCAGTACTTC. Residues: CASSEPGAYEQYF.

This chain uses TRBV12-3 or TRBV12-4 with TRBJ2-2, with a tentative D call TRBD1 (6 bases). V was clipped by 5 bases and J by 8 bases, with 9 bases between them. The CDR3 length is 12 residues. The CDR3 loop is CASSPGTGELFF. DNA of the CDR3: TGTGCCAGCAGTCCCGGGACAGGGGAGCTGTTTTTT.

The genes are TRBV11-2 and TRBJ1-1; TRBD1 matches 9 bases. V lost 5 bases, J lost 1 base, and 5 bases stayed unmatched. Germline V CDR1 and CDR2: SGHAT, FQNNGV. This CDR3 is 15 amino acids long. The CDR3 region is CASSNGQGRNTEAFF. In nucleotides, the CDR3 is TGTGCCAGCAGCAACGGACAGGGGAGGAACACTGAAGCTTTCTTT.

The rearrangement links TRBV6-6 to TRBJ2-5; D uncertain. Germline CDR1 is MNHNY and CDR2 is SVGAGI (reference sequence). The CDR3 loop spans 12 amino acids. The germline V and J ends were trimmed by 4 bases and 4 bases, with 7 bases remaining between them. CDR3: CASSFRSETQYF. The CDR3 DNA is TGTGCCAGCAGTTTTCGGTCAGAGACCCAGTACTTC.